This T cell receptor (beta chain) was observed in a study of long-term antiretroviral therapy in people with HIV. This was the immunoSEQ v3.0 assay at survey level. Generated by immunoSEQ multiplex PCR, the TCRdb table keeps only in-frame clones and is missing some. The top ten clones hold approximately 8.3% of a sample with nearly 30,000 clones, about 90% of them seen once. As regards this clone: The antigen remains undetermined.

A minimum of one pre-ART and two post-ART PBMC samples existed for each donor. Trimming removed 5 bases at V and 7 bases at J, with 23 bases between. The CDR3 totals 17 residues. The germline V gene has CDR1 LNHDA and CDR2 SQIVND (reference sequence). Study results and limitations: Post-ART samples showed increased diversity that remained below transplant donor control levels. Information on adherence to ART, viral resistance or therapy changes was unavailable. Blood was collected between the mid-2000s and the late 2010s, possibly under older ART regimens.

The source material was unsorted PBMCs, sampled 3.2 years before starting antiretroviral therapy. This receptor was taken from a man aged 50-60 years with HIV. This rearrangement joins TRBV19 to TRBJ2-2; D may match TRBD1 or TRBD2 (5 bases each). The CDR3 region is CASSEESGTQDSGELFF. Here the CDR3 DNA reads TGTGCCAGTAGTGAGGAGTCAGGGACCCAGGATAGCGGGGAGCTGTTTTTT.